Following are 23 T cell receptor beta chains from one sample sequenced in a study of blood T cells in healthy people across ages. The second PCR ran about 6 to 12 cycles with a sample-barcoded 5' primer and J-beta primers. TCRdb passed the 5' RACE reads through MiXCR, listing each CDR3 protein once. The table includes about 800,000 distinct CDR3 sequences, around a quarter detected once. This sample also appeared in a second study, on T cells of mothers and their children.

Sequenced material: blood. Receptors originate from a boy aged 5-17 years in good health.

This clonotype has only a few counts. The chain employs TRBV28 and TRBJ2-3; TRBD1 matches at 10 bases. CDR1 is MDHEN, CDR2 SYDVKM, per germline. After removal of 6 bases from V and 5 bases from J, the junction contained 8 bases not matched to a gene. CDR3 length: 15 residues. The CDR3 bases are TGTGCCAGCAGCCACCGGGACAGGGGATTAGATACGCAGTATTTT. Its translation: CASSHRDRGLDTQYF.

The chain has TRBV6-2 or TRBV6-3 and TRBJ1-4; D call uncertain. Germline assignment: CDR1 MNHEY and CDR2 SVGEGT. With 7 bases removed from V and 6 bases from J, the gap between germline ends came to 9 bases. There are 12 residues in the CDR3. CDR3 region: CASKDEDEKLFF. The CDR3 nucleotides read TGTGCCAGCAAGGATGAGGATGAAAAACTGTTTTTT.

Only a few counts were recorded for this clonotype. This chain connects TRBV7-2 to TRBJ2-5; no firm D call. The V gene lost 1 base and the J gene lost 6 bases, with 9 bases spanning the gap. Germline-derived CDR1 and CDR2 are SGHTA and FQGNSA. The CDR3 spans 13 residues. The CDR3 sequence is CASSLEIRKTQYF. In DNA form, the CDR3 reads TGTGCCAGCAGCTTAGAGATTCGGAAGACCCAGTACTTC.

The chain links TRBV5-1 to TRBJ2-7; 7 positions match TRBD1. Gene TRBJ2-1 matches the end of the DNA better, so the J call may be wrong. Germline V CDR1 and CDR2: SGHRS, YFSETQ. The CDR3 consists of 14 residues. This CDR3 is CASSFGTEYNEQFF. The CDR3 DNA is TGCGCCAGCAGCTTCGGGACAGAATACAATGAGCAGTTCTTC.

CDR3 in DNA: TGTGCCAGCAGTGACGGGTCTGAGATCTCTGGGGCCAACGTCCTGACTTTC. Its protein is CASSDGSEISGANVLTF. This sequence joins TRBV2 and TRBJ2-6, with D unresolved. CDR3 length: 17 amino acids. Per the germline V gene, CDR1 is SNHLY and CDR2 is FYNNEI. V was clipped by 3 bases and J by 0 bases, with 12 bases between them.

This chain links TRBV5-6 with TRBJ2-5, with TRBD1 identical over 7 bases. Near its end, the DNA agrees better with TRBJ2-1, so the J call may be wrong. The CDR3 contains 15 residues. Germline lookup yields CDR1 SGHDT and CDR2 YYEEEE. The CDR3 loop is CASSLLDRDDNEQFF. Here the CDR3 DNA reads TGTGCCAGCAGCCTCCTTGACAGGGACGACAATGAGCAGTTCTTC.

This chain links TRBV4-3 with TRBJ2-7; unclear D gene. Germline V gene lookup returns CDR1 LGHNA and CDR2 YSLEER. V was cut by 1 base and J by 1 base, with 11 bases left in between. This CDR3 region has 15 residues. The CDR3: CASSQGLGDSYEQYF. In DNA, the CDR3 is TGCGCCAGCAGCCAAGGTCTTGGGGATTCCTACGAGCAGTACTTC.

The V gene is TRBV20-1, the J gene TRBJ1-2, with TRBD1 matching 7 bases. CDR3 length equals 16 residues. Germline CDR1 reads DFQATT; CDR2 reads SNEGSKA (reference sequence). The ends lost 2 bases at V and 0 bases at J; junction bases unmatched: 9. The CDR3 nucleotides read TGCAGTGCTAGACGACAGGGACCGACTGCTAACTATGGCTACACCTTC. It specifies CSARRQGPTANYGYTF.

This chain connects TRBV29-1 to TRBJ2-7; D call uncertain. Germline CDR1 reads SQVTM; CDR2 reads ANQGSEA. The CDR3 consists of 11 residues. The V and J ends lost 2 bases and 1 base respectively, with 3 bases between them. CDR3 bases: TGCAGCGTTGAACTTTCCTACGAGCAGTACTTC. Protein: CSVELSYEQYF.

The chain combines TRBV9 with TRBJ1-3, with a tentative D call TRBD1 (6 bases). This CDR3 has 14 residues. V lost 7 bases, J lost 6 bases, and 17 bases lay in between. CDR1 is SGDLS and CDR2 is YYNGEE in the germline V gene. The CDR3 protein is CASRAGAKENTIYF. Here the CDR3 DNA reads TGTGCCAGCCGGGCAGGGGCCAAAGAAAACACCATATATTTT.

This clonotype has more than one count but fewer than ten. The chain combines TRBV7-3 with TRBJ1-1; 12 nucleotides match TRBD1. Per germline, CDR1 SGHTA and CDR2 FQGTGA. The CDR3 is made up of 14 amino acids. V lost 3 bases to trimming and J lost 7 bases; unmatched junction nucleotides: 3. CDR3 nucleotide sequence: TGTGCCAGCAGCTTGGGACAGGGGGCTTTTGAAGCTTTCTTT. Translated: CASSLGQGAFEAFF.

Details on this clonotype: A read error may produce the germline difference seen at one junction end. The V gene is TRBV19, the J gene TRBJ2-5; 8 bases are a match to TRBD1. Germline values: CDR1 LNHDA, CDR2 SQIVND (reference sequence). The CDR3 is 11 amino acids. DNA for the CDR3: TGTGCCAGTAGTTCGTTGACAGGGGTGTTCTTC. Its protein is CASSSLTGVFF. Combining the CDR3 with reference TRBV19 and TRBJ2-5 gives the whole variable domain DGGITQSPKYLFRKEGQNVTLSCEQNLNHDAMYWYRQDPGQGLRLIYYSQIVNDFQKGDIAEGYSVSREKKESFPLTVTSAQKNPTAFYLCASSSLTGVFFGPGTRLLVL.

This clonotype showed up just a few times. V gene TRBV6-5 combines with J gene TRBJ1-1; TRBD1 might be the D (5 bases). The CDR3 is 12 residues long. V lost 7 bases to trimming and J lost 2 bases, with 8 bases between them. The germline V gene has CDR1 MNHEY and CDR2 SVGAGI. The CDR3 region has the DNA TGTGCCAGCATGAGGGGAAACACTGAAGCTTTCTTT. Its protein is CASMRGNTEAFF.

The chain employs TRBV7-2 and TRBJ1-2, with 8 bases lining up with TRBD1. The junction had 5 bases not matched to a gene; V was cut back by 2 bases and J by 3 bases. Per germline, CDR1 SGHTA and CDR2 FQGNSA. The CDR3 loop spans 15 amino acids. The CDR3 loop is CASSLSGGVDYGYTF. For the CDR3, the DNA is TGTGCCAGCAGCTTATCAGGGGGCGTGGACTATGGCTACACCTTC.

CDR3 sequence reads: CASSLVGLAGAHEQFF. In DNA, the CDR3 is TGTGCCAGCAGTTTAGTGGGTCTAGCGGGAGCCCATGAGCAGTTCTTC. The chain links TRBV12-3 or TRBV12-4 to TRBJ2-1; 10 bases match TRBD2. V lost 1 base to trimming and J lost 8 bases; unmatched junction nucleotides: 8. The CDR3 totals 16 residues.

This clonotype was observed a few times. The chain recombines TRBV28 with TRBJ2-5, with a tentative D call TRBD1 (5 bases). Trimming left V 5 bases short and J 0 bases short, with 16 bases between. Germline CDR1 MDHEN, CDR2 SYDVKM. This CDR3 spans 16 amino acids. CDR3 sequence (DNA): TGTGCCAGCAGTGGTATGGGGCAGGGCTACCAAGAGACCCAGTACTTC. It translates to CASSGMGQGYQETQYF.

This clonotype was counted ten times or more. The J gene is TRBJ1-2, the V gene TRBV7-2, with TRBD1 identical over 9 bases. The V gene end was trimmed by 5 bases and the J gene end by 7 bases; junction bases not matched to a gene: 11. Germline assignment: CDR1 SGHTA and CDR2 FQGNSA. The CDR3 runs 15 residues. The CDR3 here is CASSPPGQGKGGYTF. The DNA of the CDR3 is TGTGCCAGCAGCCCCCCGGGACAGGGAAAAGGTGGCTACACCTTC.

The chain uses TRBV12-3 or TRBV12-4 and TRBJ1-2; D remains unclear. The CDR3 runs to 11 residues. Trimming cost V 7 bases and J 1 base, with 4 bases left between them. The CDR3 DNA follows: TGTGCCAGCACCATTAACTATGGCTACACCTTC. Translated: CASTINYGYTF.

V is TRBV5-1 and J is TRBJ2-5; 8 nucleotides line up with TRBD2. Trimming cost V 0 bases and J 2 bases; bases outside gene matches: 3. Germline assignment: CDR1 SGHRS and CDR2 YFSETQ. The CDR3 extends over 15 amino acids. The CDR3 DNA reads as TGCGCCAGCAGCTTGGAGGAGCGGGGGCAAGAGACCCAGTACTTC. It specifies CASSLEERGQETQYF.

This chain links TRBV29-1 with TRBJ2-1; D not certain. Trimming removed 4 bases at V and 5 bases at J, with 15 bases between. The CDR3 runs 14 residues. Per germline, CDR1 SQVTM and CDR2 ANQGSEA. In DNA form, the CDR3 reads TGCAGCGTTGTCGGCTATCGGTCCGACAATGAGCAGTTCTTC. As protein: CSVVGYRSDNEQFF.

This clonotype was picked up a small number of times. The CDR3 bases are TGTGCCAGCAGTTACACCCGATATACAGGGGCAGATGGCTACACCTTC. Translation: CASSYTRYTGADGYTF. The chain employs TRBV6-5 and TRBJ1-2; 7 bases are shared with TRBD1. This CDR3 spans 16 amino acids. Unmatched junction bases numbered 12, after V lost 2 bases and J lost 6 bases. Germline lookup yields CDR1 MNHEY and CDR2 SVGAGI.

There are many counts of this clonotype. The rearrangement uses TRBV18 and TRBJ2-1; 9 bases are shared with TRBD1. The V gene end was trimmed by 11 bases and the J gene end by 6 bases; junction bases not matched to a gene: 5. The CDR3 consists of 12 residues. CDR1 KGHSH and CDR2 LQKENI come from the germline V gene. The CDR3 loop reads CAGQDRGNEQFF. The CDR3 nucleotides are TGTGCCGGGCAGGACAGGGGCAATGAGCAGTTCTTC.

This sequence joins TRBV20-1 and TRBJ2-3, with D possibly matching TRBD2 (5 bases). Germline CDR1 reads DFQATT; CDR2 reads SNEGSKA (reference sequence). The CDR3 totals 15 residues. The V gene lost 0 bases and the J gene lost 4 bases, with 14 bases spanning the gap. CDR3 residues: CSARDWSGAPDTQYF. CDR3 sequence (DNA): TGCAGTGCTAGAGATTGGAGCGGAGCTCCAGATACGCAGTATTTT.